The TCR beta chain described here comes from a study of T cells after yellow fever vaccination (dated by TCRdb to between 2019 and 2020). With regard to the full study: The SMART-Seq v4 Ultra Low Input RNA kit was used to prepare libraries from fractions with low cell numbers. To follow T-cell clones before and after both primary and booster YFV17D yellow fever vaccination, bulk TCR alpha and beta repertoires underwent longitudinal sequencing. Two healthy male donors, one aged 18 to 30 and one aged 30 to 39 years, were included in the cohort. Blood was collected at multiple timepoints before and after primary and secondary immunization, and bulk PBMC replicates and cell subsets were isolated. The paper as a whole reports these results and caveats: A small share of clonotypes was detected in both CD4 and CD8 compartments, with the overlap likely arising from convergent recombination. Because abundant contaminating clonotypes from the bulk population could be contained in FACS-sorted repertoires, computational filtering was required. Only a couple of donors were included in the study, so the extent to which the findings can be generalized is limited. Most clones expanded after primary vaccination (almost 97% of CD4 and 88% of CD8) were re-detected after the booster, suggesting that broad memory maintenance occurred. The secondary T-cell response was weaker than the primary response but faster, peaking on day 5 instead of day 15.

Between the V and J ends, shortened by 0 bases and 5 bases respectively, the junction contains 10 bases. Including the terminal cysteine and phenylalanine, the CDR3 comprises 14 residues. Here the CDR3 DNA is all that survives: 42 bases in frame from base 1. CDR1 and CDR2 (MNHEY, SVGAGI) derive from the germline V gene. This clonotype appeared a few times. It has no known antigen specificity. Base qualities are not recorded, but no much larger clone differs from it by a single base. The label giving this sample's treatment or condition can be read as: live attenuated yellow fever vaccine strain. At each blood-draw timepoint, two biological replicates of bulk PBMCs were collected. PBMCs were isolated from peripheral blood using a standard Ficoll-Paque protocol. RNA was extracted with TriZol from bulk PBMCs, CD4 and CD8 fractions, and dextramer-positive and dextramer-negative fractions. Sequenced using an Illumina NovaSeq 6000. TCR cDNA was made using 5'RACE template switching, a step that added a universal primer site and unique molecular identifiers. cDNA synthesis was primed from both the TCR alpha and TCR beta constant segments. Library amplification involved two PCR steps, and the second step added sample barcodes and sequencing adapters. Libraries were sequenced on Illumina HiSeq 2500 (2x100 bp) or NovaSeq (2x150 bp). The original pipeline was this. MIGEC was used to demultiplex reads and collapse the reads into UMI consensus sequences, and MiXCR was used for V(D)J alignment. Vaccine-responding clonotypes were identified with edgeR using replicate PBMC samples, with FDR below 0.01 and a log2 fold change above 5 up to day 15 being required. Bulk clonotypes were assigned CD4 or CD8 identity according to which sequenced CD4 or CD8 repertoire held them at higher abundance. TCRdb's own reprocessing of the public reads used fastp at Q25 and MiXCR and kept productive beta chains. Duplicate CDR3 protein sequences are folded into a single record with the most common DNA and genes. The V and J calls were not made by the authors but by TCRdb's processing. This sample holds hundreds of thousands of distinct CDR3 sequences; roughly 20% were observed only once. The ten largest clones represent 15% to 20% of the sample.

This TCR was recovered from a man younger than 35 who received the YFV17D yellow fever vaccine. The chain couples TRBV6-5 to TRBJ1-2, and the D gene may be TRBD1, 5 bases matching. Sample: PBMCs, taken before the yellow fever booster vaccination. The CDR3 in this case is CASSYSGGKYGYTF. The DNA sequence is TGTGCCAGCAGTTACTCCGGGGGGAAATATGGCTACACCTTC.